Shown below are 27 T cell receptor beta chains from a single sample sequenced in a study of control samples from healthy donors and cancer patients. The data were produced by immunoSEQ multiplex PCR, yet TCRdb's version contains in-frame clones alone and is incomplete. The sample includes nearly 200,000 clones, about 90% of them seen just once. The material sequenced was blood. These TCRs come from a man younger than 45 in good health.

The V gene is TRBV6-5, the J gene TRBJ1-3; D perhaps matches TRBD1 (5 bases). This CDR3 is 15 amino acids long. V was clipped by 6 bases and J by 4 bases, with 16 bases between them. The germline CDR1 and CDR2 sequences are MNHEY and SVGAGI. The CDR3, as DNA: TGTGCCAGCAGCCCGTTCTGGGGCGAGGGAAACACCATATATTTT. Residues: CASSPFWGEGNTIYF.

The chain links TRBV7-3 to TRBJ2-7, with 9 bases that match TRBD2. The CDR3 contains 16 residues. In germline, CDR1 is SGHTA, CDR2 FQGTGA. Trimming at V came to 5 bases and at J to 2 bases, leaving 10 bases not matched to a gene. CDR3 residues: CASSPGVGGGAYEQYF. In nucleotides, the CDR3 is TGTGCCAGCAGCCCCGGTGTCGGCGGGGGGGCCTACGAGCAGTACTTC.

This clone was counted once. The CDR3 reads CASSPRAGGGYTF. For the CDR3, the DNA is TGTGCCAGCAGTCCGAGGGCGGGGGGCGGCTACACCTTC. The J gene is TRBJ1-2, the V gene TRBV12-3 or TRBV12-4; possible D gene TRBD1, 6 bases. The CDR3 sequence is 13 residues long. Trimming pared 5 bases from V and 8 bases from J, leaving 15 bases between.

The rearrangement uses TRBV3-1 (or the pseudogene TRBV3-2) and TRBJ2-7; D unclear. CDR1 is LGHDT, CDR2 YNNKEL, per germline (reference sequence). Trimming cost V 1 base and J 0 bases, with 16 bases left between them. CDR3 length equals 17 residues. The CDR3 sequence: CASSQVSRQESSYEQYF. For the CDR3, the DNA is TGTGCCAGCAGCCAAGTCTCCCGGCAGGAATCCTCCTACGAGCAGTACTTC.

The V gene is TRBV5-1, the J gene TRBJ1-4; 7 bases agree with TRBD1. The CDR3 has 16 amino acids. Germline lookup yields CDR1 SGHRS and CDR2 YFSETQ. The trim removed 4 bases at V and 5 bases at J, leaving 11 bases unmatched. DNA for the CDR3: TGCGCCAGCAGCCCTCAGCCGGGACAGAGGAATGAAAAACTGTTTTTT. Its protein is CASSPQPGQRNEKLFF.

V usage is TRBV5-1 and J usage is TRBJ1-1; 10 bases align to TRBD1. Trimming took 3 bases from V and 4 from J; bases not matched to a gene: 3. CDR3 length: 14 amino acids. The germline gives CDR1 SGHRS, CDR2 YFSETQ. The CDR3 loop reads CASSWDRGATEAFF. The CDR3 DNA sequence: TGCGCCAGCAGCTGGGACAGGGGCGCCACTGAAGCTTTCTTT.

V and J are TRBV10-1 and TRBJ2-3; D perhaps matches TRBD1 (6 bases). This CDR3 is 15 amino acids long. Trimming took off 2 bases at V and 0 bases at J, with 9 bases between the two ends. Germline values: CDR1 WNHNN, CDR2 SYGVQD (reference sequence). The CDR3 nucleotides read TGCGCCAGCAGTGAGGGCAGGGGAAGCACAGATACGCAGTATTTT. It codes for CASSEGRGSTDTQYF.

The rearrangement links TRBV18 to TRBJ1-2, with D perhaps TRBD1 (5 bases). V lost 0 bases to trimming and J lost 6 bases, with 11 bases between them. The CDR3 consists of 14 residues. Per germline, CDR1 KGHSH and CDR2 LQKENI. DNA for the CDR3: TGTGCCAGCTCACCACCCGCAGGGTGGCATGGCTACACCTTC. This encodes CASSPPAGWHGYTF. The full variable domain, in which reference TRBV18 and TRBJ1-2 provide the parts outside the CDR3, is NAGVMQNPRHLVRRRGQEARLRCSPMKGHSHVYWYRQLPEEGLKFMVYLQKENIIDESGMPKERFSAEFPKEGPSILRIQQVVRGDSAAYFCASSPPAGWHGYTFGSGTRLTVV.

The gene calls are TRBV6-5 and TRBJ1-1; D is unclear. Trimming removed 2 bases at V and 8 bases at J, with 12 bases between. There are 13 residues in the CDR3. From germline, CDR1 is MNHEY and CDR2 SVGAGI. The DNA of the CDR3 is TGTGCCAGCAGTTACGATAAGAAAGCGGAAGCTTTCTTT. It codes for CASSYDKKAEAFF.

The chain combines TRBV7-9 with TRBJ1-1; 10 nucleotides match TRBD1. CDR3 size: 14 residues. The V gene's germline CDR1 is SEHNR and CDR2 FQNEAQ (reference sequence). With 6 bases clipped from V and 5 bases from J, the junction kept 6 bases outside the gene matches. The CDR3 DNA reads as TGTGCCAGCAGGTCCCGGACAGGGGGAACTGAAGCTTTCTTT. This codes for CASRSRTGGTEAFF.

The V gene is TRBV9, the J gene TRBJ2-1; D gene uncertain. Germline CDR1 SGDLS, CDR2 YYNGEE. The CDR3 totals 15 residues. Trimming left V 0 bases short and J 3 bases short, with 10 bases between. The CDR3 DNA reads as TGTGCCAGCAGCGTAGAGATTGCCGACTACAATGAGCAGTTCTTC. Amino acids: CASSVEIADYNEQFF.

The V call is TRBV11-3, the J call TRBJ1-1, with 7 bases fitting TRBD1. Trimming at V came to 5 bases and at J to 3 bases, leaving 9 bases not matched to a gene. The CDR3 has 15 amino acids. Germline V gene lookup returns CDR1 SGHNT and CDR2 YENEEA. CDR3 in amino acids: CASSPGGTRDTEAFF. The CDR3 DNA follows: TGTGCCAGCAGCCCAGGGGGGACACGGGACACTGAAGCTTTCTTT.

As concerns this clone: At one end the junction does not follow the germline gene, possibly because of a read error. This chain uses TRBV2 with TRBJ1-4, with D possibly being TRBD1 (6 bases). Germline V gene lookup returns CDR1 SNHLY and CDR2 FYNNEI. The CDR3 has 16 residues. The CDR3 DNA sequence: TGTGCCAGCAGTCAAGCGGCCAGGGGTGGTAGAGAAAAACTGTTTTTT. It yields the protein CASSQAARGGREKLFF.

This chain joins TRBV6-5 and TRBJ1-6; D is uncertain. The germline V and J ends were trimmed by 0 bases and 8 bases, with 5 bases remaining between them. The V gene's germline CDR1 is MNHEY and CDR2 SVGAGI. CDR3 size: 13 residues. The CDR3 reads CASSYSGYSPLHF. The DNA of the CDR3 is TGTGCCAGCAGTTACTCGGGTTATTCACCCCTCCACTTT.

The chain uses TRBV7-3 and TRBJ2-1, with 7 bases aligning to TRBD2. The CDR3 is made up of 15 amino acids. The germline gives CDR1 SGHTA, CDR2 FQGTGA. With 0 bases clipped from V and 4 bases from J, the junction kept 3 bases outside the gene matches. CDR3 in DNA: TGTGCCAGCAGCTTAACGACCGGGGGGTACAATGAGCAGTTCTTC. Translating it yields CASSLTTGGYNEQFF.

J is TRBJ2-1 and V is TRBV18, with D possibly TRBD1 on 5 matching bases. The V and J ends lost 1 base and 4 bases respectively, with 8 bases between them. The CDR3 has 14 amino acids. Looked up from germline, CDR1 is KGHSH and CDR2 is LQKENI. The CDR3 nucleotides are TGTGCCAGCTCACCACAAGGACAATACAATGAGCAGTTCTTC. Translated: CASSPQGQYNEQFF. Using reference TRBV18 and TRBJ2-1 for the parts outside the CDR3, the full variable domain is NAGVMQNPRHLVRRRGQEARLRCSPMKGHSHVYWYRQLPEEGLKFMVYLQKENIIDESGMPKERFSAEFPKEGPSILRIQQVVRGDSAAYFCASSPQGQYNEQFFGPGTRLTVL.

With respect to this clone: This sample also contains other DNA sequences that code for the same CDR3. The chain couples TRBV9 to TRBJ2-2; D uncertain. V was shortened by 0 bases and J by 5 bases, with 2 bases between the two germline ends. Germline-derived CDR1 and CDR2 are SGDLS and YYNGEE. The CDR3 covers 12 residues. The CDR3 DNA sequence: TGTGCCAGCAGCGTAGGTACCGGGGAGCTGTTTTTT. As protein: CASSVGTGELFF.

V usage is TRBV18 and J usage is TRBJ1-4; 10 bases are a match to TRBD1. CDR1 KGHSH and CDR2 LQKENI come from the germline V gene. The CDR3 is 14 amino acids. V trimming: 5 bases; J trimming: 5 bases; junction bases outside the gene matches: 2. The CDR3 DNA sequence: TGTGCCAGCTCATCGGACAGGGGGAATGAAAAACTGTTTTTT. It specifies CASSSDRGNEKLFF.

J is TRBJ2-7 and V is TRBV27; D is possibly TRBD1 (6 bases). V shed 5 bases and J shed 5 bases, with 16 bases lying between them. Germline V gives CDR1 MNHEY, CDR2 SMNVEV (reference sequence). This CDR3 comprises 14 residues. The CDR3 bases are TGTGCCAGCAGTCCAAGTACAGGGTACAACGAGCAGTACTTC. Its translation is CASSPSTGYNEQYF.

In regard to this clone: Other nucleotide sequences from this sample produce the same CDR3. This chain links TRBV7-3 with TRBJ1-5; possible D gene TRBD1, 5 bases. Trimming left V 5 bases short and J 4 bases short, with 9 bases between. Germline CDR1 is SGHTA and CDR2 is FQGTGA. The CDR3 sequence is 13 residues long. The DNA of the CDR3 is TGTGCCAGCAGCCTGGGGCCGAATCAGCCCCAGCATTTT. It specifies CASSLGPNQPQHF.

The V call is TRBV19, the J call TRBJ2-1; D might be TRBD1 or TRBD2, each matching 6 bases. Trimming cost V 10 bases and J 4 bases, with 20 bases left between them. CDR1 is LNHDA and CDR2 is SQIVND in the germline V gene (reference sequence). The CDR3 extends over 15 amino acids. The CDR3 DNA reads TGTGCCACAGTGGGGGGCTCGGTAACTTACAATGAGCAGTTCTTC. As protein: CATVGGSVTYNEQFF.

As concerns this clone: Other DNA sequences from this sample encode an identical CDR3 as well. V is TRBV3-1 (or the pseudogene TRBV3-2) and J is TRBJ1-1; no clear D. The CDR3 totals 13 residues. Trimming stripped 1 base from V and 2 bases from J, with 5 bases between. Germline-derived CDR1 and CDR2 are LGHDT and YNNKEL (reference sequence). CDR3 residues: CASSQGQNTEAFF. The CDR3 nucleotides are TGTGCCAGCAGCCAAGGACAAAACACTGAAGCTTTCTTT.

J is TRBJ1-5 and V is TRBV7-9; D is possibly TRBD1 (5 bases). CDR1 SEHNR and CDR2 FQNEAQ come from the germline V gene (reference sequence). The CDR3 contains 16 residues. V was cut by 5 bases and J by 5 bases, with 19 bases left in between. Here the CDR3 reads CASSTGGGRGYQPQHF. CDR3 in DNA: TGTGCCAGCAGCACAGGCGGGGGAAGGGGTTATCAGCCCCAGCATTTT.

The chain joins TRBV18 to TRBJ1-1, with 8 bases fitting TRBD1. The CDR3 has 12 residues. Germline V lookup: CDR1 KGHSH, CDR2 LQKENI. V trimming: 5 bases; J trimming: 11 bases; junction bases outside the gene matches: 7. The CDR3: CASSANRGDAFF. In DNA form, the CDR3 reads TGTGCCAGCTCAGCCAACAGGGGGGATGCTTTCTTT.

The chain is built from TRBV14 and TRBJ2-3; 8 positions agree with TRBD2. CDR1 is SGHDN and CDR2 is FVKESK in the germline V gene. The CDR3 is 15 amino acids. The V segment lost 4 bases and the J segment 5 bases; nucleotides outside the gene matches: 8. CDR3 nucleotides: TGTGCCAGCAGCCCCAAGCGGGGGACGAAAGATACGCAGTATTTT. This encodes CASSPKRGTKDTQYF. Supplemented by reference TRBV14 and TRBJ2-3, the full variable domain reads EAGVTQFPSHSVIEKGQTVTLRCDPISGHDNLYWYRRVMGKEIKFLLHFVKESKQDESGMPNNRFLAERTGGTYSTLKVQPAELEDSGVYFCASSPKRGTKDTQYFGPGTRLTVL.

The chain recombines TRBV7-3 with TRBJ2-2; possibly TRBD1 for D (5 bases). This CDR3 has 15 amino acids. Germline V gives CDR1 SGHTA, CDR2 FQGTGA. V was trimmed by 5 bases and J by 7 bases, leaving 17 bases between them. CDR3 nucleotides: TGTGCCAGCAGCCGTAACAGGTTCTTCGACGGGGAGCTGTTTTTT. Translation: CASSRNRFFDGELFF. Based on the CDR3 plus reference TRBV7-3 and TRBJ2-2, the full variable domain is GAGVSQTPSNKVTEKGKYVELRCDPISGHTALYWYRQSLGQGPEFLIYFQGTGAADDSGLPNDRFFAVRPEGSVSTLKIQRTERGDSAVYLCASSRNRFFDGELFFGEGSRLTVL.

This clone was seen just once. The chain joins TRBV14 to TRBJ2-6, with 7 bases matching TRBD1. V trimming: 1 base; J trimming: 3 bases; junction bases outside the gene matches: 6. Germline assignment: CDR1 SGHDN and CDR2 FVKESK. The CDR3 extends over 17 amino acids. CDR3 DNA: TGTGCCAGCAGCCAAGGAGGGGGCTCTTATGGGGCCAACGTCCTGACTTTC. It translates to CASSQGGGSYGANVLTF.